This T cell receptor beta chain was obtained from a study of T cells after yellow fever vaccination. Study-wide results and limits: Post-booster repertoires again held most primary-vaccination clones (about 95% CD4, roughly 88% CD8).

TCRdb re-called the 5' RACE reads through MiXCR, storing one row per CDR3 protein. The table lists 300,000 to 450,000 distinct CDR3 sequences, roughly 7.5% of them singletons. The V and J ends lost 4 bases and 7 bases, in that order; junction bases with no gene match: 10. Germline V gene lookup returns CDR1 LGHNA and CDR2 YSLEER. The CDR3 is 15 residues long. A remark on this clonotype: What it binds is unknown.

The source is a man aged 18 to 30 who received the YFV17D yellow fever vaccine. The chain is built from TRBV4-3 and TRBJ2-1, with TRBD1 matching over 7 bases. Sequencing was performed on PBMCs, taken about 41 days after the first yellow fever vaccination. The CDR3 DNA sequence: TGCGCCAGCAGCCCCTTTGGGGGACAGAGGAATGAGCAGTTCTTC. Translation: CASSPFGGQRNEQFF.